This TCR beta chain was recovered during a study of shared clonotypes between healthy human individuals. The assay was immunoSEQ multiplex PCR, and TCRdb's table has in-frame clones only and misses some. The table lists some 2,000,000 clones, under 97% of them singletons. Findings and limits, study-wide: Some clonotypes were shared by all four sorted-subset donors, while others were not shared. The non-shared ones had lower generation probabilities than the shared ones.

CDR1 and CDR2 (germline): SGHTA, FQGNSA. This CDR3 is 14 amino acids long. The V and J ends lost 1 base and 6 bases respectively, with 10 bases between them. With respect to this clone: The target antigen is unknown.

The chain joins TRBV7-2 to TRBJ1-5; maybe TRBD1 (5 bases). Material: naive CD4+ T cells sorted from blood. The subset here: CD45RA+ positively selected. The clonotype was recovered from a young man in good health. The chain's CDR3 is CASSLGWGGQPQHF. CDR3 DNA: TGTGCCAGCAGCTTAGGTTGGGGGGGTCAGCCCCAGCATTTT.